Listed here are 25 T cell receptor beta chains from one sample, sequenced in a study of CD8 T cells in ankylosing spondylitis. Each CDR3 protein is one row after TCRdb ran MiXCR on the 5' RACE reads. This table has tens of thousands of distinct CDR3 sequences, over 5.5% appearing once. Sequenced: blood, either unsorted or a sorted T cell fraction (not recorded which). All receptors come from a male donor with ankylosing spondylitis or in good health (not recorded which).

Many counts were recorded for this clonotype. The gene calls are TRBV23-1 and TRBJ2-7; 8 bases align to TRBD2. TRBV23-1 is treated as an ORF (open reading frame) with a function not yet certain. The CDR3 loop spans 13 amino acids. J gave up 5 bases and V 7 bases, and 7 bases lay outside the gene matches. In DNA form, the CDR3 reads TGCGCCAGCACCCTCGGGGGGGTCCACGAGCAGTACTTC. This codes for CASTLGGVHEQYF.

Relative to its sample, this clonotype is medium-sized (0.01 to 0.1%). The CDR3 loop reads CAISDRQQNTGELFF. The CDR3, as DNA: TGTGCCATCAGTGACAGACAACAGAACACCGGGGAGCTGTTTTTT. V usage is TRBV10-3 and J usage is TRBJ2-2; D uncertain. V was pared by 3 bases and J by 1 base, with 9 bases between. The CDR3 runs 15 residues. Germline V gene sequence: CDR1 ENHRY, CDR2 SYGVKD.

This clonotype was picked up many times. The chain has TRBV7-2 and TRBJ1-6; TRBD1 is a possible D gene (5 bases). Germline CDR1 is SGHTA and CDR2 is FQGNSA. V was shortened by 1 base and J by 14 bases, with 15 bases between the two germline ends. The CDR3 contains 14 residues. Written as DNA, the CDR3 is TGTGCCAGCAGCTTAGGGGACGCCGCTGGGGCCCTCCACTTT. Residues: CASSLGDAAGALHF.

This clonotype was seen repeatedly, ten times or more. The rearrangement uses TRBV5-1 and TRBJ1-1, with D unresolved. V gave up 0 bases and J gave up 1 base, with 4 bases separating them. CDR3 length: 13 amino acids. The germline V gene has CDR1 SGHRS and CDR2 YFSETQ. CDR3 loop: CASSLDRNTEAFF. In nucleotides, the CDR3 is TGCGCCAGCAGCTTGGATCGGAACACTGAAGCTTTCTTT. Drawing the rest from reference TRBV5-1 and TRBJ1-1, the complete variable domain is KAGVTQTPRYLIKTRGQQVTLSCSPISGHRSVSWYQQTPGQGLQFLFEYFSETQRNKGNFPGRFSGRQFSNSRSEMNVSTLELGDSALYLCASSLDRNTEAFFGQGTRLTVV.

This sequence joins TRBV29-1 and TRBJ2-7; possible D gene TRBD2, 6 bases. The CDR3 length is 12 residues. V was clipped by 8 bases and J by 3 bases, with 14 bases between them. Germline V gene sequence: CDR1 SQVTM, CDR2 ANQGSEA. Here the CDR3 reads CSYPTRGYEQYF. CDR3 nucleotide sequence: TGCAGCTACCCGACTAGAGGCTACGAGCAGTACTTC.

This clonotype was seen many times. The V gene is TRBV11-3, the J gene TRBJ2-2; tentatively, D is TRBD1 or TRBD2 (5 bases each). Germline loops: CDR1 SGHNT, CDR2 YENEEA. V was clipped by 5 bases and J by 6 bases, with 13 bases between them. CDR3 length: 14 residues. The CDR3 loop is CASSPRAGAGELFF. Here the CDR3 DNA reads TGTGCCAGCAGCCCCAGGGCCGGGGCCGGGGAGCTGTTTTTT.

This clonotype showed up many times. This chain connects TRBV5-1 to TRBJ2-7, with TRBD2 matching over 8 bases. Germline V gives CDR1 SGHRS, CDR2 YFSETQ. J gave up 3 bases and V 0 bases, and 5 bases lay outside the gene matches. The CDR3 extends over 15 amino acids. The CDR3 reads CASSLVESGSYEQYF. The CDR3 DNA is TGCGCCAGCAGCTTGGTGGAAAGCGGGAGCTACGAGCAGTACTTC.

This clonotype was found many times. The chain carries TRBV5-1 and TRBJ1-6, with a tentative D call TRBD1 (5 bases). V lost 0 bases, J lost 8 bases, and 12 bases lay in between. CDR3 length equals 15 residues. Per germline, CDR1 SGHRS and CDR2 YFSETQ. The CDR3 region has the DNA TGCGCCAGCAGCTTGGACCAGGGTGTGCATTCACCCCTCCACTTT. Amino acid sequence: CASSLDQGVHSPLHF. Full variable domain (rest looked up from reference TRBV5-1 and TRBJ1-6): KAGVTQTPRYLIKTRGQQVTLSCSPISGHRSVSWYQQTPGQGLQFLFEYFSETQRNKGNFPGRFSGRQFSNSRSEMNVSTLELGDSALYLCASSLDQGVHSPLHFGNGTRLTVT.

This clonotype was detected ten times or more. The rearrangement uses TRBV5-5 and TRBJ2-1; D is unresolved. Germline V lookup: CDR1 SGHKS, CDR2 YYEKEE (reference sequence). The V end lost 1 base, the J end lost 0 bases, and 11 bases lay between the germline ends. The CDR3 has 16 residues. CDR3 protein: CASSLSSLGSYNEQFF. In DNA, the CDR3 is TGTGCCAGCAGCTTGTCATCGTTGGGCTCCTACAATGAGCAGTTCTTC.

About this clonotype itself: A much more abundant neighbour one base away suggests this may be a read error. The chain recombines TRBV19 with TRBJ1-1, with D perhaps matching TRBD1 (6 bases). CDR3 length: 14 residues. The V gene's germline CDR1 is LNHDA and CDR2 SQIVND (reference sequence). The chain's CDR3 is CASSIGQGMTEALF. The CDR3 nucleotides read TGTGCCAGTAGTATAGGCCAGGGGATGACTGAAGCTCTCTTT.

This clonotype is medium-sized in the sample. The rearrangement uses TRBV7-3 and TRBJ2-3, with D possibly TRBD1 on 6 matching bases. Deletions cut 4 bases from V and 2 bases from J, with 13 bases between. This CDR3 is built from 15 residues. CDR1 and CDR2 from the germline V gene are SGHTA and FQGTGA. CDR3 loop: CASSSTGSFTDTQYF. The CDR3 coding sequence is TGTGCCAGCAGCTCGACAGGATCTTTCACAGATACGCAGTATTTT.

This clonotype appeared many times. V usage is TRBV5-1 and J usage is TRBJ2-4, with D maybe TRBD2 (5 bases). Germline CDR1 and CDR2: SGHRS and YFSETQ. V lost 4 bases, J lost 9 bases, and 17 bases lay in between. The CDR3 totals 14 residues. As DNA, the CDR3 is TGCGCCAGCAGCATTGAAACTAGTGGCGGCATTCAGTACTTC. Its translation is CASSIETSGGIQYF.

Many counts were recorded for this clonotype. The chain carries TRBV6-5 and TRBJ2-2; 7 bases agree with TRBD1. This CDR3 is built from 12 residues. Losses at the gene ends were 10 bases for V and 9 bases for J; bases not matched to a gene: 8. The germline V gene encodes CDR1 MNHEY and CDR2 SVGAGI. The CDR3 here is CATSDRVRELFF. The CDR3 bases are TGTGCCACGTCCGACAGGGTGCGGGAGCTGTTTTTT.

This clonotype was counted at least ten times. An end of the junction differs from the germline gene, which may be a read error. The chain carries TRBV3-1 and TRBJ1-6, with D possibly matching TRBD1 (6 bases). The CDR3 totals 14 residues. CDR1 is LGHDT, CDR2 YNNKEL, per germline (reference sequence). CDR3 region: CASSQGRRGAPLHF. CDR3 nucleotide sequence: TGTGCCAGCAGCCAAGGGAGGAGGGGGGCACCTCTCCACTTT.

This clonotype was seen ten or more times. The CDR3 nucleotides read TGTGCCAGCAGCTTTGAACTAGCGGGAGTTTATGGCGAGCAGTACTTC. It codes for CASSFELAGVYGEQYF. V usage is TRBV7-8 and J usage is TRBJ2-7, with 11 bases aligning to TRBD2. Germline V gene sequence: CDR1 SGHVS, CDR2 FQNEAQ. Trimming removed 3 bases from V and 6 bases from J; junction bases left unmatched: 10. The CDR3 has 16 amino acids.

This clonotype was observed many times. V usage is TRBV7-2 and J usage is TRBJ2-5, with 11 bases that match TRBD2. The V segment lost 3 bases and the J segment 1 base; nucleotides outside the gene matches: 4. Germline V gene data show CDR1 as SGHTA and CDR2 as FQGNSA. This CDR3 region has 16 residues. CDR3: CASSFLAGGPQETQYF. CDR3 DNA: TGTGCCAGCAGCTTCCTAGCGGGGGGACCCCAAGAGACCCAGTACTTC. Full variable domain (missing parts from reference TRBV7-2 and TRBJ2-5): GAGVSQSPSNKVTEKGKDVELRCDPISGHTALYWYRQSLGQGLEFLIYFQGNSAPDKSGLPSDRFSAERTGGSVSTLTIQRTQQEDSAVYLCASSFLAGGPQETQYFGPGTRLLVL.

This clonotype occurred many times. The chain joins TRBV7-9 to TRBJ1-6; no reliable D call. Trimming took 7 bases from V and 7 from J, leaving 11 bases between them. Germline V lookup: CDR1 SEHNR, CDR2 FQNEAQ (reference sequence). This CDR3 is built from 13 residues. The CDR3 DNA sequence: TGTGCCAGCACTATAGGAGGGAATTCACCCCTCCACTTT. It specifies CASTIGGNSPLHF.

The table lists this clonotype with many counts. V usage is TRBV25-1 and J usage is TRBJ2-7; tentatively, D is TRBD1 or TRBD2 (5 bases each). The CDR3 consists of 14 residues. V was pared by 3 bases and J by 2 bases, with 11 bases between. CDR1 and CDR2 from the germline V gene are MGHDK and SYGVNS. In nucleotides, the CDR3 is TGTGCCAGCAGTGATATGGGACGGCCCTACGAGCAGTACTTC. Amino acid sequence: CASSDMGRPYEQYF.

At least ten counts were recorded for this clonotype. J is TRBJ2-5 and V is TRBV10-3; D is possibly TRBD1 (6 bases). Looked up from germline, CDR1 is ENHRY and CDR2 is SYGVKD. Trimming shortened V by 11 bases and J by 7 bases, and 23 bases separated the two germline ends. The CDR3 spans 14 residues. CDR3 nucleotides: TGTGCCGCCAAACCGGGACACGAATCGGGGACCCAGTACTTC. This gives the protein CAAKPGHESGTQYF.

This clonotype has at least ten counts. The chain is built from TRBV20-1 and TRBJ2-3, with TRBD1 matching over 9 bases. Losses at the gene ends were 0 bases for V and 4 bases for J; bases not matched to a gene: 2. The CDR3 is 14 residues long. Germline lookup yields CDR1 DFQATT and CDR2 SNEGSKA (reference sequence). CDR3 region: CSARDGTGSDTQYF. The CDR3 coding sequence is TGCAGTGCTAGAGACGGGACAGGGTCAGATACGCAGTATTTT.

This clonotype has at least ten counts. The V and J genes are TRBV5-1 and TRBJ2-7; the match to TRBD1 covers 9 bases. Germline trimming cut 5 bases from V and 6 bases from J; bases unmatched to any gene: 9. Germline V gene sequence: CDR1 SGHRS, CDR2 YFSETQ. This CDR3 contains 14 residues. CDR3 bases: TGCGCCAGCAGACAGCCGGGACAGGGTTTCGAGCAGTACTTC. It specifies CASRQPGQGFEQYF.

There are many counts of this clonotype. This sequence joins TRBV12-3 or TRBV12-4 and TRBJ1-4; D is ambiguous. CDR3 length: 12 amino acids. The V end was cut by 3 bases, the J end by 3 bases, with 2 bases between. CDR3 region: CASSFANEKLFF. For the CDR3, the DNA is TGTGCCAGCAGTTTCGCTAATGAAAAACTGTTTTTT.

The sample holds many counts of this clonotype. This sequence joins TRBV12-3 or TRBV12-4 and TRBJ1-1, with D possibly matching TRBD1 (5 bases). V lost 8 bases to trimming and J lost 0 bases, with 10 bases between them. CDR3 length: 13 residues. This CDR3 is CASARQMNTEAFF. The CDR3 nucleotides read TGTGCCAGCGCCCGACAGATGAACACTGAAGCTTTCTTT.

As to this clonotype: One end of the junction varies from germline; a read error may be responsible. The CDR3 reads CTATRTSGMTGELFF. CDR3 nucleotides: TGCACTGCTACCAGGACTAGCGGGATGACCGGGGAGCTGTTTTTT. The rearrangement links TRBV20-1 to TRBJ2-2, with 12 nucleotides matching TRBD2. The CDR3 spans 15 residues. Germline CDR1 is DFQATT and CDR2 is SNEGSKA (reference sequence).

In this sample, this clonotype turned up many times. The DNA of the CDR3 is TGTGCCAGCAGTTTGTCACTACCCCAGCGTGCCCAGTACTTC. This translates into CASSLSLPQRAQYF. The J gene is TRBJ2-5, the V gene TRBV28; no firm D call. Germline loops: CDR1 MDHEN, CDR2 SYDVKM. Between the trimmed V and J ends, which lost 3 bases and 9 bases, there was a span of 17 bases. The CDR3 spans 14 residues.